These 10 T cell receptor beta chains came from one sample sequenced in a study of blood T cell repertoires in COVID-19. Clones were sequenced by immunoSEQ multiplex PCR, and TCRdb holds only the in-frame ones, with some missing. Here the sample spans 250,000 to 300,000 clones, about nine tenths being singletons. Sequenced: peripheral blood. The receptors shown here come from a man aged 45-65 years with acute or convalescent COVID-19.

V usage is TRBV27 and J usage is TRBJ2-7; TRBD2 matches 8 bases. The CDR3 spans 14 residues. The V gene end was trimmed by 8 bases and the J gene end by 6 bases; junction bases not matched to a gene: 12. Germline V CDR1 and CDR2: MNHEY, SMNVEV (reference sequence). CDR3 amino acids: CASGGVGTSFEQYF. The DNA for the CDR3 is TGTGCCAGCGGGGGGGTGGGGACTAGTTTCGAGCAGTACTTC.

CDR3 protein: CASSPWGKASGGQYNEQFF. CDR3 DNA: TGTGCCAGCAGCCCGTGGGGGAAGGCTAGCGGGGGTCAGTACAATGAGCAGTTCTTC. The chain uses TRBV7-9 and TRBJ2-1; TRBD2 matches at 10 bases. The CDR3 totals 19 residues. From germline, CDR1 is SEHNR and CDR2 FQNEAQ (reference sequence). V trimming: 5 bases; J trimming: 4 bases; junction bases outside the gene matches: 17.

The chain couples TRBV27 to TRBJ2-2; the D gene is possibly TRBD1 (5 bases). Trimming left V 2 bases short and J 0 bases short, with 7 bases between. The CDR3 has 15 residues. Germline V gives CDR1 MNHEY, CDR2 SMNVEV (reference sequence). CDR3 in DNA: TGTGCCAGCAGTTTAATACAGGCGAACACCGGGGAGCTGTTTTTT. It codes for CASSLIQANTGELFF.

This chain connects TRBV19 to TRBJ2-7; TRBD1 might be the D (6 bases). The CDR3 consists of 13 residues. The ends were cut back, 4 bases at V and 4 bases at J, with 11 bases in the middle. The germline V gene encodes CDR1 LNHDA and CDR2 SQIVND (reference sequence). The CDR3 DNA is TGTGCCAGTAGTAGGAAACAGGGTTACGAGCAGTACTTC. Translating it yields CASSRKQGYEQYF. The full variable domain, rest sourced from reference TRBV19 and TRBJ2-7, is DGGITQSPKYLFRKEGQNVTLSCEQNLNHDAMYWYRQDPGQGLRLIYYSQIVNDFQKGDIAEGYSVSREKKESFPLTVTSAQKNPTAFYLCASSRKQGYEQYFGPGTRLTVT.

This clone was counted once. The chain combines TRBV27 with TRBJ1-1; D is unresolved. Germline CDR1 MNHEY, CDR2 SMNVEV (reference sequence). This CDR3 contains 13 residues. With 6 bases removed from V and 4 bases from J, the gap between germline ends came to 12 bases. The CDR3 spells CASRAWGVTEAFF. Written as DNA, the CDR3 is TGTGCCAGCAGGGCCTGGGGAGTCACTGAAGCTTTCTTT.

The CDR3 reads CASSFKREMPQHF. The CDR3 region has the DNA TGTGCCAGCAGCTTTAAGAGGGAGATGCCCCAGCATTTT. This chain joins TRBV7-9 and TRBJ1-5; D gene unclear. In germline, CDR1 is SEHNR, CDR2 FQNEAQ (reference sequence). The CDR3 has 13 residues. V lost 3 bases and J 9 bases, leaving 12 bases between the germline ends.

Concerning this clone: In the same sample, other DNA sequences code for this CDR3. This chain uses TRBV7-9 with TRBJ2-1; D not certain. CDR1 is SEHNR and CDR2 is FQNEAQ in the germline V gene (reference sequence). The CDR3 extends over 13 amino acids. V dropped 5 bases and J dropped 0 bases, with 5 bases sitting between them. Written as DNA, the CDR3 is TGTGCCAGCAGCCCTACCTCCTACAATGAGCAGTTCTTC. It codes for CASSPTSYNEQFF.

The chain combines TRBV11-2 with TRBJ2-5; D remains ambiguous. V gave up 1 base and J gave up 5 bases, with 8 bases separating them. The CDR3 runs to 13 residues. Germline CDR1 SGHAT, CDR2 FQNNGV. In nucleotides, the CDR3 is TGTGCCAGCAGCTTAGTCATCCAGGAGACCCAGTACTTC. The encoded protein is CASSLVIQETQYF.

The rearrangement links TRBV19 to TRBJ1-2; TRBD1 agrees at 7 bases. With 7 bases clipped from V and 3 bases from J, the junction kept 5 bases outside the gene matches. There are 13 residues in the CDR3. Germline loops: CDR1 LNHDA, CDR2 SQIVND (reference sequence). The CDR3 nucleotides read TGTGCCAGTACCCAGACAGGGTACTATGGCTACACCTTC. It encodes CASTQTGYYGYTF.

This clone was observed a single time. The chain has TRBV19 and TRBJ2-5; 7 bases are shared with TRBD1. This CDR3 has 14 residues. The germline gives CDR1 LNHDA, CDR2 SQIVND (reference sequence). V shed 5 bases, J shed 5 bases, and the junction held 8 bases outside the gene matches. The CDR3 DNA follows: TGTGCCAGTAGTCCCGCGACAGGGTTGGAGACCCAGTACTTC. Its protein product is CASSPATGLETQYF. The entire variable domain, with the rest obtained from reference TRBV19 and TRBJ2-5, is as follows: DGGITQSPKYLFRKEGQNVTLSCEQNLNHDAMYWYRQDPGQGLRLIYYSQIVNDFQKGDIAEGYSVSREKKESFPLTVTSAQKNPTAFYLCASSPATGLETQYFGPGTRLLVL.